Presented here are 15 T cell receptor beta chains from one specimen sequenced in a study of blood T cell repertoires in COVID-19. Sequencing used immunoSEQ multiplex PCR; TCRdb keeps in-frame clones, though not all of them. The sample records some 97,000 clones, 90% being singletons. Sequenced input: peripheral blood. These receptor sequences come from a man aged 50 to 59 with acute or convalescent COVID-19.

Comments on this clone: Since no conserved phenylalanine or tryptophan closes the CDR3, a read error is the likely cause. It is unclear where the CDR3 begins or ends on the DNA, so no DNA is shown, and the CDR3 is as TCRdb lists it. The J gene is TRBJ1-1, the V gene TRBV6-1; the table assigns TRBD1, which was not confirmed against the DNA. In germline, CDR1 is MNHNS, CDR2 SASEGT. The CDR3 is 12 amino acids long, termini counted. The CDR3 sequence is CASSESGQGLRS.

The chain has TRBV12-5 and TRBJ1-5; D unresolved. The V end was cut by 8 bases, the J end by 0 bases, with 11 bases between. CDR1 is LGHNT, CDR2 FRNRAP, per germline. The CDR3 has 14 residues. The CDR3 nucleotides are TGTGCTAGTAGTCCCCAGATTAGCAATCAGCCCCAGCATTTT. It yields the protein CASSPQISNQPQHF.

The chain combines TRBV7-5 with TRBJ1-1. TRBV7-5 is flagged as a pseudogene. The CDR3 runs 13 residues. CDR3 DNA: TGTGTCAGAAGCGTTTTAATGAACACTGAAGCTTTCTTT. Encoded protein: CVRSVLMNTEAFF.

This chain uses TRBV14 with TRBJ1-1, with a weak D call TRBD1 (6 bases). Trimming left V 1 base short and J 5 bases short, with 20 bases between. The CDR3 sequence is 17 residues long. Germline values: CDR1 SGHDN, CDR2 FVKESK. Written as DNA, the CDR3 is TGTGCCAGCAGCCAAGTGGGACAAGCTTCTTTGGAAACTGAAGCTTTCTTT. Amino acids: CASSQVGQASLETEAFF.

The chain carries TRBV24-1 and TRBJ2-1; 14 bases agree with TRBD2. J was trimmed by 9 bases and V by 5 bases; bases with no gene match: 11. CDR1 and CDR2 from the germline V gene are KGHDR and SFDVKD. There are 17 residues in the CDR3. CDR3 protein: CATSVGQTGLAGVEQFF. The DNA of the CDR3 is TGTGCCACCAGTGTGGGACAGACGGGACTAGCGGGGGTTGAGCAGTTCTTC.

This clone came up once. J is TRBJ1-5 and V is TRBV7-8; D is ambiguous. V was shortened by 1 base and J by 5 bases, with 12 bases between the two germline ends. Germline V gives CDR1 SGHVS, CDR2 FQNEAQ. CDR3 size: 15 residues. The CDR3 here is CASSLEEQMYQPQHF. The CDR3 DNA reads as TGTGCCAGCAGCTTAGAAGAACAAATGTATCAGCCCCAGCATTTT. The whole variable domain, filled in from reference TRBV7-8 and TRBJ1-5, reads GAGVSQSPRYKVAKRGQDVALRCDPISGHVSLFWYQQALGQGPEFLTYFQNEAQLDKSGLPSDRFFAERPEGSVSTLKIQRTQQEDSAVYLCASSLEEQMYQPQHFGDGTRLSIL.

Of note for this clone: The same CDR3 also results from other DNA sequences found in this sample. The V call is TRBV6-5, the J call TRBJ2-4; unclear D gene. Germline CDR1 is MNHEY and CDR2 is SVGAGI. The germline V and J ends were trimmed by 2 bases and 6 bases, with 2 bases remaining between them. This CDR3 contains 11 residues. The CDR3 loop reads CASSYLNIQYF. CDR3 DNA sequence: TGTGCCAGCAGTTACCTAAACATTCAGTACTTC.

This chain connects TRBV19 to TRBJ2-2, with D perhaps TRBD2 (5 bases). Germline assignment: CDR1 LNHDA and CDR2 SQIVND (reference sequence). Trimming removed 2 bases at V and 5 bases at J, with 9 bases between. The CDR3 is 14 amino acids. Written as DNA, the CDR3 is TGTGCCAGTAGTATACGGGAACCGACCGGGGAGCTGTTTTTT. Its translation is CASSIREPTGELFF.

The V and J genes are TRBV7-9 and TRBJ2-5; TRBD1 matches 7 bases. This CDR3 spans 15 amino acids. J lost 3 bases, V lost 3 bases, and 7 bases had no gene match. The germline gives CDR1 SEHNR, CDR2 FQNEAQ (reference sequence). The CDR3 DNA follows: TGTGCCAGCAGCTTCCGACAGGGTATGGAAGAGACCCAGTACTTC. It encodes CASSFRQGMEETQYF.

The count of this clone is one. V is TRBV6-5 and J is TRBJ2-7, with 9 bases that match TRBD1. Trimming at V came to 6 bases and at J to 6 bases, leaving 12 bases not matched to a gene. In germline, CDR1 is MNHEY, CDR2 SVGAGI. CDR3 size: 15 residues. The CDR3 protein is CASSLTGGVFGEQYF. The CDR3 DNA follows: TGTGCCAGCAGCCTAACAGGGGGCGTCTTCGGCGAGCAGTACTTC.

The table lists this clone with a few counts. This chain connects TRBV10-2 to TRBJ2-7; 7 bases line up with TRBD1. The germline gives CDR1 WSHSY, CDR2 SAAADI. This CDR3 has 14 amino acids. V lost 5 bases, J lost 3 bases, and 7 bases stayed unmatched. CDR3 amino acids: CASSYPGQNYEQYF. CDR3 DNA: TGCGCCAGCAGTTATCCGGGACAGAACTACGAGCAGTACTTC.

This chain connects TRBV2 to TRBJ2-5, with 7 bases identical to TRBD1. CDR3 size: 13 residues. V dropped 7 bases and J dropped 2; count of bases not matched to a gene: 4. Germline CDR1 and CDR2: SNHLY and FYNNEI. The CDR3 DNA reads TGTGCCAGCACCTCGGGACAGCAAGAGACCCAGTACTTC. Its translation is CASTSGQQETQYF.

The J gene is TRBJ2-3, the V gene TRBV7-6, with 7 bases lining up with TRBD1. The CDR3 consists of 15 residues. Germline CDR1 is SGHVS and CDR2 is FNYEAQ. V gave up 5 bases and J gave up 4 bases; unmatched junction bases: 9. The CDR3 DNA sequence: TGTGCCAGCAGCCCAGACAGGGTCGAGGCAGATACGCAGTATTTT. The encoded protein is CASSPDRVEADTQYF.

V gene TRBV2 combines with J gene TRBJ1-5, with TRBD1 matching over 8 bases. Germline CDR1 SNHLY, CDR2 FYNNEI. V shed 8 bases and J 5 bases; nucleotides not matched to a gene: 8. This CDR3 has 14 residues. The CDR3 region has the DNA TGTGCCAGCGGGCGGACAGGGAAGGATCAGCCCCAGCATTTT. This encodes CASGRTGKDQPQHF.

The rearrangement uses TRBV24-1 and TRBJ2-1, with D perhaps TRBD2 (5 bases). Germline values: CDR1 KGHDR, CDR2 SFDVKD. The CDR3 is made up of 15 amino acids. The V end lost 2 bases, the J end lost 10 bases, and 17 bases lay between the germline ends. Written as DNA, the CDR3 is TGTGCCACCAGTGATTCGGGGTTTACCGGGCGGGAGCAGTTCTTC. Translating gives CATSDSGFTGREQFF.